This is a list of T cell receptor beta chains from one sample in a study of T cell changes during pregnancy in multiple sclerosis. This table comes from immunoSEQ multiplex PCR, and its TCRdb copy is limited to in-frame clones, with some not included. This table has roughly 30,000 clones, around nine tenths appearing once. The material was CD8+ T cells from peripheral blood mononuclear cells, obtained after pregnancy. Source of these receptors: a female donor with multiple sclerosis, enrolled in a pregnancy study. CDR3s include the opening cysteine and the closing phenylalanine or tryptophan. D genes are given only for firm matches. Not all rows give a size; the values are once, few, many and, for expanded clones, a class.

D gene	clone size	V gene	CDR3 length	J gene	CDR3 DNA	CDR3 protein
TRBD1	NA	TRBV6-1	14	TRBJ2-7	TGTGCCAGCAGTGGCGGGACAGGGTTCGGGGAGCAGTACTTC	CASSGGTGFGEQYF
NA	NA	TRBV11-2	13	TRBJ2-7	TGTGCCAGCAGCTTAGGAGGTACCTACGAGCAGTACTTC	CASSLGGTYEQYF
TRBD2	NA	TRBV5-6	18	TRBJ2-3	TGTGCCAGCAGCTTGCCCCCCCTTAGCGGGAGGGAATCAGATACGCAGTATTTT	CASSLPPLSGRESDTQYF
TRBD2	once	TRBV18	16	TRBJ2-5	TGTGCCAGCTCACCCGAAAGCGGGAGCCTACAAGAGACCCAGTACTTC	CASSPESGSLQETQYF
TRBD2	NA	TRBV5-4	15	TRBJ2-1	TGTGCCAGCAGCCCGGAGGGTAGCGGGAGCCATGAGCAGTTCTTC	CASSPEGSGSHEQFF
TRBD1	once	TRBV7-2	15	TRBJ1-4	TGTGCCAGCAGCAGGGACAGGTCGTATAATGAAAAACTGTTTTTT	CASSRDRSYNEKLFF
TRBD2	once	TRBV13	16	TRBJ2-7	TGTGCCAGCAGCTCGCGATGGACTAGCGGGACGTACGAGCAGTACTTC	CASSSRWTSGTYEQYF
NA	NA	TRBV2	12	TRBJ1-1	TGTGCCAGCAGGAGGGAGAACACTGAAGCTTTCTTT	CASRRENTEAFF
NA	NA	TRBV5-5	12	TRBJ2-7	TGTGCCAGCCAACAAGTGGCCTACGAGCAGTACTTC	CASQQVAYEQYF
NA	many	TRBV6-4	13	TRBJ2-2	TGTGCCAGCAGTGAAACTAGTTTCGGGGAGCTGTTTTTT	CASSETSFGELFF
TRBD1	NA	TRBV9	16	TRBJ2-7	TGTGCCAGCAGCGTCGGGACAGGGGGCAACCCCTACGAGCAGTACTTC	CASSVGTGGNPYEQYF
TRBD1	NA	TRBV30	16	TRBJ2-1	TGTGCCTGGAGTCCGACAGGGTTGGGTTCCTACAATGAGCAGTTCTTC	CAWSPTGLGSYNEQFF
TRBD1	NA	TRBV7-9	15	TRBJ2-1	TGTGCCAGCAGCTCCGGGACAGAAGTCTACAATGAGCAGTTCTTC	CASSSGTEVYNEQFF
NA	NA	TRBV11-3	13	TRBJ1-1	TGTGCCAGCAGCCCTCCCTACGCCACTGAAGCTTTCTTT	CASSPPYATEAFF
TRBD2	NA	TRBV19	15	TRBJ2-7	TGTGCCAGTAGTATAGGAGCGGGAGGTTCTTACGAGCAGTACTTC	CASSIGAGGSYEQYF
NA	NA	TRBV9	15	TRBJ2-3	TGTGCCAGCAGCGCAGGTCTACTGGGCACAGATACGCAGTATTTT	CASSAGLLGTDTQYF
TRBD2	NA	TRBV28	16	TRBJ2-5	TGTGCCAGCAGTTTAGGGAGGGTTTTCTTCCAAGAGACCCAGTACTTC	CASSLGRVFFQETQYF
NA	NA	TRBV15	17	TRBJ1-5	TGTGCCACCCGGTGGGCGTGGGGGGGAGAATCCTTTCAGCCCCAGCATTTT	CATRWAWGGESFQPQHF
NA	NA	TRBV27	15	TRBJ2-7	TGTGCCAGCAGTAAGAACCTTATTGGGGGGTACGAGCAGTACTTC	CASSKNLIGGYEQYF
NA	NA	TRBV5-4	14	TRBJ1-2	TGTGCCAGCAGCTTGGTGGACAATGTCGATGGCTACACCTTC	CASSLVDNVDGYTF
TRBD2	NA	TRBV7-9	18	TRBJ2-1	TGTGCCAGCAGCCCCAGGTCGGTAGCGGGAGACTCCTACAATGAGCAGTTCTTC	CASSPRSVAGDSYNEQFF
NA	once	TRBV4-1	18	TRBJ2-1	TGCGCCAGCAGCCAAGATGATCATGCTACGATTCTGAACAATGAGCAGTTCTTC	CASSQDDHATILNNEQFF
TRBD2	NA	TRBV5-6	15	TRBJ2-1	TGTGCCAGCAGCCCTGGACTAGCGCCCAGGGCGTTGCAGTTCTTC	CASSPGLAPRALQFF
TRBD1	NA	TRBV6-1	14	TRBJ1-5	TGTGCCAGCAGGGATCAGGGGGCTGGACAGCCCCAGCATTTT	CASRDQGAGQPQHF
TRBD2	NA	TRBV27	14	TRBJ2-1	TGTGCCAGCGCGAGCGGGGGGGGATACAATGAGCAGTTCTTC	CASASGGGYNEQFF
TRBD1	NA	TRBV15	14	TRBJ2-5	TGTGCCACCAGCAGAACAGGGGGCCAAGAGACCCAGTACTTC	CATSRTGGQETQYF
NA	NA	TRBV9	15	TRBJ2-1	TGTGCCAGCAGCGTAAGGGACTTTGCCTACAATGAGCAGTTCTTC	CASSVRDFAYNEQFF
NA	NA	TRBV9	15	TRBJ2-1	TGTGCCAGCAGCGCCTCGGGACAAGACTACAATGAGCAGTTCTTC	CASSASGQDYNEQFF
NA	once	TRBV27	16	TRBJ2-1	TGTGCCAGCAGTGGGGGTTGGGGGGTGAGGGACAATGAGCAGTTCTTC	CASSGGWGVRDNEQFF
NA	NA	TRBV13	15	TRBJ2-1	TGTGCCAGCAGCTTAACTGGGAGCTCCTACAATGAGCAGTTCTTC	CASSLTGSSYNEQFF
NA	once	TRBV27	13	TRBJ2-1	TGTGCCAGCAGGCTAGGGGTATACAATGAGCAGTTCTTC	CASRLGVYNEQFF
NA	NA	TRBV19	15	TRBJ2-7	TGTGCCAGTAGTACGCGACTAGTGGGCCCCTACGAGCAGTACTTC	CASSTRLVGPYEQYF
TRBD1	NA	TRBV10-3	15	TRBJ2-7	TGTGCCATCAGTGATCCGGGACAGGGAGTCCACGAGCAGTACTTC	CAISDPGQGVHEQYF
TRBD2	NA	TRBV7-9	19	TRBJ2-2	TGTGCCAGCAGCGTTTCGGGACTAGCGCTAGAGGGGAACACCGGGGAGCTGTTTTTT	CASSVSGLALEGNTGELFF
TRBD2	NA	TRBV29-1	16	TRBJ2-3	TGCGGAGTCGGGACTAGCGGGAGGGCCGGCCCAGATACGCAGTATTTT	CGVGTSGRAGPDTQYF
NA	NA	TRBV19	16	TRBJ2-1	TGTGCCAGTAGTAAGCGGCCTCAGAAGACATACAATGAGCAGTTCTTC	CASSKRPQKTYNEQFF
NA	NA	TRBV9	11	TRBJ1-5	TGTGCCAGCAGCGCGCGCAGGACCCAGCATTTT	CASSARRTQHF
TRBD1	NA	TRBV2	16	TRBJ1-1	TGTGCCAGCAGTGAGATGAAAGGGGGCGCCTCCACTGAAGCTTTCTTT	CASSEMKGGASTEAFF
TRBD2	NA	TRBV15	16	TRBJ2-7	TGTGCCACCAGCAGAGATAATCCGACTAGCGGGTACGAGCAGTACTTC	CATSRDNPTSGYEQYF
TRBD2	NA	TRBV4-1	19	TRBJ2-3	TGCGCCAGCAGTTCTAGAGGACTAGCGGGAGAAGAAGGCACAGATACGCAGTATTTT	CASSSRGLAGEEGTDTQYF
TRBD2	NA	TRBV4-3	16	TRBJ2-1	TGCGCCAGCAGCCAAGAAGGTTTGGGGGGGTACAATGAGCAGTTCTTC	CASSQEGLGGYNEQFF
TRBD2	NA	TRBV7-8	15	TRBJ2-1	TGTGCCAGCAGCCTAGCGGTCAGTGTCCTTAATGAGCAGTTCTTC	CASSLAVSVLNEQFF
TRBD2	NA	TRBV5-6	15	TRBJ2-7	TGTGCCAGCAGCCCCCCGGGGGGGCAGGGCTACGAGCAGTACTTC	CASSPPGGQGYEQYF
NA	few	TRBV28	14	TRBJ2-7	TGTGCCAGCAGTGCCCGGGACAAAGAATACGAGCAGTACTTC	CASSARDKEYEQYF
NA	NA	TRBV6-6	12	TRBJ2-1	TGTGCCAGCAGTTTCCCCAGGAATGAGCAGTTCTTC	CASSFPRNEQFF